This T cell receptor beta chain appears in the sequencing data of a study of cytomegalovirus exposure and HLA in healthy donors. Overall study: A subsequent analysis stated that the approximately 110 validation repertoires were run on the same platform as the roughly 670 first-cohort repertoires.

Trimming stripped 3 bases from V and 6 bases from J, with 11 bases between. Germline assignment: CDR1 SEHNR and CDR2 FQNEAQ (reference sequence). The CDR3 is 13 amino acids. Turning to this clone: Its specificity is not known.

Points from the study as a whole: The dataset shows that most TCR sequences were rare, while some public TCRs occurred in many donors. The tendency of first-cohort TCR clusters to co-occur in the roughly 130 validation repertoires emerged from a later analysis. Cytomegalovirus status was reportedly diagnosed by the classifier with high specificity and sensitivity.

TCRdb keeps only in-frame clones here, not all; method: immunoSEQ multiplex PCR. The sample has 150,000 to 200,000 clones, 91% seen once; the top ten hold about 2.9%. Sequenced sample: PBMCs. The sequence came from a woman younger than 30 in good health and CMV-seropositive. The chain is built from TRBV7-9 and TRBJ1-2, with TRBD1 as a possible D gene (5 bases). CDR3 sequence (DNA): TGTGCCAGCAGCTTCGCCAGGGAAAATGGCTACACCTTC. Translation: CASSFARENGYTF.